This T cell receptor (beta chain) came from a study of CD8+ T cells in alopecia areata. As for the study in general: People stayed on tofacitinib for 6 to 18 months, then stopped the drug for 6 months.

Sequencing relied on a cDNA template that was reverse transcribed from extracted RNA. Measured with immunoSEQ multiplex PCR; TCRdb has only the in-frame clones, and not every one. The profile covers 150,000 to 200,000 clones, with roughly two thirds appearing a single time and 0.7% to 1% taken by the ten largest. About this clone itself: The antigen remains unidentified.

Per germline, CDR1 SGHVS and CDR2 FQNEAQ. Trimming cost V 2 bases and J 2 bases, with 4 bases left between them. This CDR3 has 12 residues. Study conclusions and caveats: One nonresponder leaves baseline CD8+ expansion's link to response uncertain.

Specified treatment: oral pan-JAK inhibitor, 5-10 mg twice daily. This material consisted of CD4+ T cells sorted from blood, taken at week 4, from a patient treated with tofacitinib. The sequence was obtained from a human donor with alopecia areata. The chain employs TRBV7-8 and TRBJ2-7; unclear D gene. The CDR3 is CASSLSTYEQYF. As DNA, the CDR3 is TGTGCCAGCAGCTTATCCACCTACGAGCAGTACTTC. Full variable domain (outside the CDR3, taken from reference TRBV7-8 and TRBJ2-7): GAGVSQSPRYKVAKRGQDVALRCDPISGHVSLFWYQQALGQGPEFLTYFQNEAQLDKSGLPSDRFFAERPEGSVSTLKIQRTQQEDSAVYLCASSLSTYEQYFGPGTRLTVT.